The table lists the clone carrying this T cell receptor beta chain with a few counts. The antigen is undetermined. Trimming pared 1 base from V and 10 bases from J, leaving 14 bases between. The CDR3 covers 15 residues. Per the germline V gene, CDR1 is SGHVS and CDR2 is FNYEAQ. The sample is drawn from a study of beta chain features in type 1 diabetes. Study-level results: Among all four CD4+ subsets, Type 1 diabetes patients had TCRB CDR3s that were moderately but significantly shorter.

The study reverse transcribed the entire isolated RNA, so it sequenced expressed TCRB transcripts. Libraries were prepared by immunoSEQ multiplex PCR; TCRdb keeps only in-frame clonotypes and omits some of them. This sample has around 600,000 clones, with roughly 12% found just once. V and J are TRBV7-6 and TRBJ1-6; possibly TRBD1 for D (5 bases). This TCR was sampled from a man aged 30 to 39 with type 1 diabetes. Input material: naive CD4+ T cells from blood. DNA of the CDR3: TGTGCCAGCAGCTTAGTCCCAAGAGGGGAGTCACCCCTCCACTTT. It is translated as CASSLVPRGESPLHF.